Listed below are T cell receptor beta chains from one sample, sequenced in a study of tumor-infiltrating lymphocytes in primary liver carcinoma. TCRdb fed the multiplex PCR reads into MiXCR, producing one record per CDR3 protein. The sample includes about 43,000 distinct CDR3 sequences, about three quarters of them seen just once. Sequencing input: liver tumor tissue from sampling region 2. The source is a man aged 40-49 years with primary liver carcinoma and hepatitis B virus infection. CDR3s include the opening cysteine and the closing phenylalanine or tryptophan. The order of the fields is D gene, CDR3 length, clone size, V gene, J gene, CDR3 protein, CDR3 DNA. A D gene is named only where the DNA matches it firmly. Clone size appears in some rows only: once, few, many, or a class for an expanded clone.

.,14,.,TRBV4-1,TRBJ2-7,CAASMGDGNYEQYF,TGCGCCGCTTCGATGGGGGACGGAAACTACGAGCAGTACTTC
.,12,.,TRBV24-1,TRBJ1-1,CVTSGDSNEAFF,TGTGTCACCAGTGGTGACAGTAATGAAGCTTTCTTT
TRBD1,19,.,TRBV10-1,TRBJ2-2,CASSELSGTGGSNIGELSF,TGCGCCAGCAGTGAACTATCGGGGACAGGGGGAAGTAACATCGGGGAGCTGTCTTTT
.,13,.,TRBV14,TRBJ2-5,CAISQDNSETQYF,TGTGCCATCAGCCAAGATAATTCCGAGACCCAATACTTC
.,14,.,TRBV4-1,TRBJ2-2,CASSGRGHAGELFF,TGCGCCAGCAGCGGGCGGGGACATGCCGGGGAACTGTTTTTT
TRBD2,16,few,TRBV11-2,TRBJ2-3,CASSSGLAGVADTQYF,TGTGCCAGCAGTTCGGGACTAGCGGGAGTGGCAGATACGCAGTATTTT
.,13,many,TRBV14,TRBJ2-7,CASSLSGLYEQYF,TGTGCCAGCAGCCTGAGCGGACTCTACGAGCAGTACTTC
TRBD2,16,.,TRBV5-1,TRBJ2-1,CASSSFSGGGYCEQFF,TGCGCCAGCAGCTCCTTTAGCGGGGGGGGATACTGTGAGCAGTTCTTC
TRBD2,15,.,TRBV11-2,TRBJ2-1,CVSSFSGPLDNERFF,TGTGTCAGTAGCTTTAGCGGGCCACTCGACAATGAGCGGTTCTTC
.,15,once,TRBV6-5,TRBJ1-2,CASSYDGAGSIGYTF,TGTGCCAGCAGTTACGACGGGGCAGGGAGCATCGGCTACACATTC
.,14,many,TRBV20-1,TRBJ2-7,CSAEPGTGPPEQYF,TGCAGTGCAGAACCCGGGACTGGGCCCCCCGAGCAGTACTTC
.,15,.,TRBV6-2/TRBV6-3,TRBJ2-2,CASSSPADGGGKLYF,TGTGCCAGTAGTTCCCCAGCGGATGGCGGCGGGAAGCTGTATTTT
TRBD2,14,.,TRBV5-1,TRBJ2-1,CVSSFSGAYNEQFF,TGCGTCAGCAGCTTCAGCGGGGCTTACAATGAGCAATTCTTC
TRBD1,14,.,TRBV28,TRBJ1-2,CASSLSDRVGAYTF,TGCGCCAGCAGTTTATCGGACAGGGTCGGTGCCTACACCTTC
.,12,large,TRBV29-1,TRBJ1-2,CSGGGLNYGYTF,TGCAGCGGAGGAGGATTGAACTATGGCTACACCTTC
.,15,.,TRBV11-3,TRBJ1-2,CASSSTGGRDYGYTF,TGTGCCAGCAGCTCCACGGGGGGGAGAGACTATGGCTACACCTTC
.,17,.,TRBV6-2/TRBV6-3,TRBJ2-1,CASSYGSILTGENEQFF,TGTGCCAGCAGTTACGGATCCATTCTAACCGGAGAAAATGAGCAGTTCTTC
.,16,.,TRBV18,TRBJ1-5,CASSPTSGDNNQPQHF,TGTGCCAGCTCACCCACGTCAGGGGACAACAATCAGCCCCAGCATTTT
TRBD1,15,.,TRBV6-5,TRBJ1-6,CGSSYPQGLESPLRF,TGTGGCAGCAGTTACCCACAGGGGCTGGAGTCGCCCCTCCGCTTT
TRBD1,17,.,TRBV5-4,TRBJ2-6,CARSQGQGASGANDLVF,TGTGCCAGAAGTCAAGGACAGGGGGCATCTGGGGCCAACGACCTGGTTTTC
TRBD1,13,few,TRBV29-1,TRBJ2-5,CSAPRGQGEAQYF,TGCAGTGCCCCACGAGGACAGGGAGAGGCCCAGTACTTC
.,13,.,TRBV6-5,TRBJ2-1,CTSSYAMAYEQFF,TGTACCAGCAGTTACGCAATGGCCTATGAGCAGTTCTTC
.,19,.,TRBV11-1,TRBJ2-3,CANRSGGSSVGARTDTQYF,TGTGCCAACCGCTCTGGGGGAAGCTCTGTTGGAGCGCGCACAGATACGCAGTATTTT
.,17,many,TRBV28,TRBJ1-5,CASSSPRVRGPYQPQHF,TGTGCCAGCAGTTCCCCCCGTGTCAGGGGTCCCTATCAGCCCCAGCATTTT
TRBD1,13,.,TRBV6-2/TRBV6-3,TRBJ1-1,CACSRQGYTEAFF,TGTGCCTGCAGTCGACAGGGTTACACAGAAGCTTTCTTT
.,16,.,TRBV6-5,TRBJ2-1,CVSSLGTSGSCNEQFF,TGTGTCAGCAGTCTGGGGACCAGCGGCTCCTGCAATGAGCAGTTCTTC
TRBD1,16,.,TRBV10-3,TRBJ1-1,CAIRGRPQGLDTEAFF,TGTGCCATCAGGGGGAGGCCACAGGGGTTGGACACTGAAGCTTTCTTT
.,15,once,TRBV6-5,TRBJ2-5,CVSSYSTGMEETQYF,TGTGTCAGCAGTTACTCGACGGGGATGGAAGAGACCCAGTACTTC
TRBD2,15,once,TRBV12-3/TRBV12-4,TRBJ2-2,CASSLRAGGTWELFF,TGCGCCAGCAGTTTGAGAGCGGGAGGTACCTGGGAGCTGTTTTTT
TRBD2,15,once,TRBV11-2,TRBJ2-1,CTSSFSGPLDNEQLF,TGTACCAGCAGCTTTAGCGGGCCACTCGACAATGAGCAGCTTTTC
.,13,once,TRBV5-5,TRBJ2-1,CASSLWELDEQSF,TGTGCCAGCAGCTTGTGGGAGTTGGATGAGCAGTCCTTC
.,16,.,TRBV28,TRBJ1-1,CASRFLVDPGNTEAFF,TGTGCCAGCAGATTCCTGGTGGACCCAGGGAACACTGAAGCTTTCTTT
.,15,.,TRBV4-2,TRBJ2-7,CASSQDKGSPYEHYF,TGTGCCAGCAGCCAAGATAAGGGGAGCCCCTACGAGCACTACTTC
.,13,.,TRBV11-2,TRBJ1-1,CASSLGPNTEAFF,TGTGCCAGCAGCCTAGGCCCCAACACTGAAGCTTTCTTT
.,16,.,TRBV5-1,TRBJ2-3,CASSLNGRGSIDTPYF,TGCGCCAGCAGCCTGAACGGCAGGGGAAGCATAGATACGCCGTATTTT
TRBD2,18,many,TRBV5-1,TRBJ2-7,CASSFRTSVTGGSYEQYF,TGCGCCAGCAGCTTCAGGACTAGCGTAACTGGGGGAAGCTACGAGCAGTACTTC
.,12,.,TRBV6-7,TRBJ1-5,CANCWGRQPQHF,TGTGCCAACTGCTGGGGGAGGCAGCCCCAGCATTTT
.,12,.,TRBV6-1,TRBJ1-6,CASREVTSLPHF,TGTGCCTCCAGGGAGGTTACTTCACTCCCCCACTTT
.,15,.,TRBV5-4,TRBJ1-2,CASCPGGAVDYGYTF,TGTGCCAGCTGCCCGGGCGGGGCAGTGGACTATGGTTACACCTTC
TRBD1,14,.,TRBV30,TRBJ2-7,CAWSNTGTGDERFF,TGTGCCTGGAGTAATACCGGGACAGGGGACGAGCGCTTCTTC
.,11,.,TRBV2,TRBJ2-2,CASTFSGELFF,TGTGCCAGCACTTTTTCCGGGGAACTGTTTTTT
.,16,.,TRBV5-4,TRBJ2-2,CASSVAQEGGTGELFF,TGTGCCAGCAGCGTGGCCCAGGAGGGGGGCACAGGGGAGCTGTTTTTT
.,15,.,TRBV28,TRBJ2-1,CANSSITRGFDEQFF,TGTGCCAACAGTTCTATCACCCGAGGATTCGATGAGCAGTTCTTC
TRBD2,16,many,TRBV5-4,TRBJ2-1,CASAMASGRGYNEQFF,TGTGCCAGCGCCATGGCGAGCGGGAGGGGTTACAATGAGCAGTTCTTC
.,15,.,TRBV5-1,TRBJ1-1,CASSSERRTSAEAFF,TGCGCCAGCAGCTCGGAAAGGCGAACGAGCGCTGAAGCTTTCTTT
.,13,medium-sized,TRBV4-3,TRBJ1-5,CASSQSREQPQHF,TGCGCCAGCAGCCAGTCCAGGGAGCAGCCCCAGCATTTT
.,13,.,TRBV7-9,TRBJ1-2,CASSRQGLGDCTF,TGTGCCAGCAGCCGCCAGGGCCTCGGGGACTGCACCTTC
.,13,.,TRBV2,TRBJ1-5,CASSEDLNQPHHF,TGTGCCAGCAGTGAGGACCTAAATCAGCCCCATCATTTT
TRBD2,16,few,TRBV12-3/TRBV12-4,TRBJ2-1,CASSQREGHSYNEQFF,TGTGCCAGCAGTCAGAGGGAGGGGCACTCCTACAATGAGCAGTTCTTC
.,13,once,TRBV29-1,TRBJ1-1,CSAQNQKSTETFF,TGCAGCGCTCAGAACCAGAAAAGCACTGAAACTTTCTTT
.,14,.,TRBV29-1,TRBJ2-7,CNVVIGGRVIVQYF,TGCAACGTTGTGATAGGGGGGAGGGTGATCGTGCAGTACTTC
.,12,many,TRBV30,TRBJ1-1,CAGGKMNTEAFF,TGTGCCGGAGGGAAGATGAACACTGAAGCTTTCTTT
TRBD2,15,many,TRBV29-1,TRBJ2-7,CSARSGTSETYEQYF,TGCAGCGCCAGGTCCGGGACTAGCGAAACCTACGAGCAGTACTTC
.,13,.,TRBV29-1,TRBJ1-4,CSAMGGRGEKLFF,TGCAGTGCGATGGGGGGTAGGGGTGAAAAACTGTTTTTT
.,14,.,TRBV6-6,TRBJ1-1,CASSREQFGGKAFF,TGTGCCAGCAGTCGGGAACAGTTCGGGGGGAAAGCTTTCTTC
TRBD1,12,.,TRBV6-5,TRBJ1-1,CTSKVEGAAAFF,TGTACCAGCAAAGTGGAGGGGGCTGCGGCTTTCTTC
.,14,many,TRBV19,TRBJ1-1,CASSIKAANTEAFF,TGTGCCAGTAGTATAAAGGCGGCGAACACTGAAGCTTTCTTT
.,13,.,TRBV5-1,TRBJ1-2,CASGLRGREGYTF,TGCGCCAGCGGCTTGAGGGGACGGGAAGGCTACACCTTC